One and the same sample provided the 3 T cell receptor beta chains below, sequenced in a study of shared clonotypes between healthy human individuals (dated by TCRdb to 2018 to 2020). Libraries were built with the immunoSEQ multiplex PCR assay. TCRdb provides this immuneACCESS table in a form limited to in-frame rearrangements. Some clones are lacking; in checked studies, under half of them reflect an unresolved V gene, and why the rest are absent is not known. This sample has around 2.1 million clones in its table, and approximately 96% of those were observed once. The ten largest clones add up to 0.1% to 0.15% of the sample. The specimen was naive CD4+ T cells sorted from blood. Reading the label with the study, this specimen's cell subset or site is: CD45RA+ positively selected. Receptors originate from a man aged 18-30 years in good health.

This clone was seen a single time. Other DNA sequences of this sample code for an identical CDR3. This chain uses TRBV30 with TRBJ2-5; D gene uncertain. The ends were cut back, 2 bases at V and 5 bases at J, with 6 bases in the middle. The CDR3 spans 11 residues. Germline V gene data show CDR1 as GTSNPN and CDR2 as SVGIG (reference sequence). CDR3 amino acids: CAWSSEETQYF. The DNA of the CDR3 is TGTGCCTGGAGTTCGGAGGAGACCCAGTACTTC.

The CDR3 reads CASSPAGTGLYSGELFF. The CDR3 coding sequence is TGCGCCAGCAGCCCCGCGGGAACAGGGTTATACAGCGGGGAGCTGTTTTTT. This chain uses TRBV5-1 with TRBJ2-2; the D gene could be TRBD1 or TRBD2 (6 bases each). Germline assignment: CDR1 SGHRS and CDR2 YFSETQ. V lost 4 bases and J lost 7, with 23 bases in between. The CDR3 contains 17 residues.

The CDR3 DNA reads as TGTGCCACTGCCTTCCGGGCTACCTACGAGCAGTACTTC. Amino acid sequence: CATAFRATYEQYF. This chain uses TRBV19 with TRBJ2-7; D remains ambiguous. The CDR3 length is 13 residues. Per germline, CDR1 LNHDA and CDR2 SQIVND (reference sequence). V shed 10 bases and J shed 2 bases, with 15 bases lying between them. Combining the CDR3 with reference TRBV19 and TRBJ2-7 gives the whole variable domain DGGITQSPKYLFRKEGQNVTLSCEQNLNHDAMYWYRQDPGQGLRLIYYSQIVNDFQKGDIAEGYSVSREKKESFPLTVTSAQKNPTAFYLCATAFRATYEQYFGPGTRLTVT.